This is a list of T cell receptor beta chains from one sample in a study of blood T cell repertoires in COVID-19. The method was immunoSEQ multiplex PCR; TCRdb's version includes in-frame clones alone and lacks a portion of them. The table records over 300,000 clones, roughly 90% of them present only once. Specimen: PBMCs or T cells enriched from blood (not recorded which). The receptors stem from a woman aged 25 to 39 with acute COVID-19. CDR3s include the opening cysteine and the closing phenylalanine or tryptophan. Each record gives: clone size, D gene, V gene, J gene, CDR3 DNA, CDR3 protein. The D gene is left open where the match is weak. Rows may omit the clone size; those that give it use once, few, many or a size class.

size: NA; D: NA; V: TRBV5-6; J: TRBJ2-1; DNA: TGTGCCAGCAGCTTGGAGGCGACCGGGGGCAATGAGCAGTTCTTC; CDR3: CASSLEATGGNEQFF
size: NA; D: TRBD2; V: TRBV9; J: TRBJ2-7; DNA: TGTGCCAGCAGCGTTAGCGGGGGGTACGAGCAGTACTTC; CDR3: CASSVSGGYEQYF
size: many; D: NA; V: TRBV9; J: TRBJ2-3; DNA: TGTGCCCGCCGGGGAGGGGGGGCTAGCACAGATACGCAGTATTTT; CDR3: CARRGGGASTDTQYF
size: NA; D: NA; V: TRBV14; J: TRBJ1-2; DNA: TGTGCCAGCAGCCACATAGCAAACTATGGCTACACCTTC; CDR3: CASSHIANYGYTF
size: NA; D: NA; V: TRBV28; J: TRBJ1-5; DNA: TGTGCCAGCACTATCGACAGGAAATATAGCAATCAGCCCCAGCATTTT; CDR3: CASTIDRKYSNQPQHF
size: NA; D: NA; V: TRBV9; J: TRBJ1-1; DNA: TGTGCCAGCAGCGTCGAGACAGACATGAACACTGAAGCTTTCTTT; CDR3: CASSVETDMNTEAFF
size: NA; D: NA; V: TRBV18; J: TRBJ2-5; DNA: TGTGCCAGCTCACCAACAACCGGGACTGAGGCCCAGTACTTC; CDR3: CASSPTTGTEAQYF
size: NA; D: NA; V: TRBV19; J: TRBJ1-5; DNA: TGTGCCAGTAGGCCCCGTGTCCCGGTAAAACAGCCCCAGCATTTT; CDR3: CASRPRVPVKQPQHF
size: NA; D: NA; V: TRBV24-1; J: TRBJ1-5; DNA: TGTGCCATCTTCCGGGGTGTTAGCAATCAGCCCCAGCATTTT; CDR3: CAIFRGVSNQPQHF
size: few; D: TRBD2; V: TRBV5-1; J: TRBJ2-1; DNA: TGCGCCAGCAGCACGGGGGGGAATTTTGAGCAGTTCTTC; CDR3: CASSTGGNFEQFF
size: NA; D: NA; V: TRBV7-2; J: TRBJ1-2; DNA: TGTGCCAGCAGCTCCCAGAGCGGGGGAGCTAACTATGGCTACACCTTC; CDR3: CASSSQSGGANYGYTF
size: NA; D: TRBD1; V: TRBV12-3/TRBV12-4; J: TRBJ2-7; DNA: TGTGCCAGCAGTACCGGGACAGGGGGCCGCCGGTACTTC; CDR3: CASSTGTGGRRYF
size: NA; D: NA; V: TRBV11-2; J: TRBJ2-7; DNA: TGTGCCAGTCTCCCGGGGCGGGGCGAGGACGAGCAGTACTTC; CDR3: CASLPGRGEDEQYF
size: NA; D: NA; V: TRBV29-1; J: TRBJ2-3; DNA: TGCAGCGCCGTCACTCCGGATACGCAGTATTTT; CDR3: CSAVTPDTQYF
size: once; D: TRBD1; V: TRBV5-1; J: TRBJ2-5; DNA: TGCGCCAGCAGCTTGTTCCAGGGGGCTAGGGAGACCCAGTACTTC; CDR3: CASSLFQGARETQYF
size: once; D: TRBD1; V: TRBV10-1; J: TRBJ1-1; DNA: TGCGCCAGCAGTGAAAGGGGGCCAACTGAAGCTTTCTTT; CDR3: CASSERGPTEAFF
size: NA; D: NA; V: TRBV6-5; J: TRBJ2-3; DNA: TGTGCCAGCAGCAGGGGAGCAGATACGCAGTATTTT; CDR3: CASSRGADTQYF
size: NA; D: TRBD1; V: TRBV7-2; J: TRBJ1-2; DNA: TGTGCCAGCAGCTTCCTCGGGACAGGGGATGGCTACACCTTC; CDR3: CASSFLGTGDGYTF
size: NA; D: NA; V: TRBV9; J: TRBJ2-7; DNA: TGTGCCAGCAGCGTAAGTTCCCCGGGATTCGAGCAGTACTTC; CDR3: CASSVSSPGFEQYF
size: NA; D: TRBD1; V: TRBV6-5; J: TRBJ1-1; DNA: TGTGCCACGGACAGGGGGAACACTGAAGCTTTCTTT; CDR3: CATDRGNTEAFF
size: few; D: TRBD2; V: TRBV29-1; J: TRBJ2-3; DNA: TGCAGCGTTGAAACCGGCGGGGGGGCTGCAGATACGCAGTATTTT; CDR3: CSVETGGGAADTQYF
size: NA; D: NA; V: TRBV30; J: TRBJ1-1; DNA: TGTGCCTGGAGTGGAAGGGAGGGGTGGGTAAGGAACACTGAAGCTTTCTTT; CDR3: CAWSGREGWVRNTEAFF
size: NA; D: NA; V: TRBV6-2/TRBV6-3; J: TRBJ1-2; DNA: TGTGCCAGCAGTTACGGGGGCCCGGACTATGGCTACACCTTC; CDR3: CASSYGGPDYGYTF
size: NA; D: TRBD2; V: TRBV30; J: TRBJ2-1; DNA: TGTGCCTGGAGCGCAGAGGAGCGGGGGGGGAATGAGCAGTTCTTC; CDR3: CAWSAEERGGNEQFF
size: NA; D: NA; V: TRBV19; J: TRBJ2-1; DNA: TGTGCCAGTAGTATATACGGTGGTGAATACAATGAGCAGTTCTTC; CDR3: CASSIYGGEYNEQFF
size: NA; D: TRBD2; V: TRBV5-1; J: TRBJ2-1; DNA: TGCGCCAGCAGCTTAGGACTAGCGGGGTACAATGAGCAGTTCTTC; CDR3: CASSLGLAGYNEQFF
size: NA; D: NA; V: TRBV29-1; J: TRBJ2-5; DNA: TGCAGCGTTGACAGGGGACAAGAGACCCAGTACTTC; CDR3: CSVDRGQETQYF
size: NA; D: NA; V: TRBV3-1/TRBV3-2; J: TRBJ1-2; DNA: TGTGCCAGCAGCCAAAAGGGGGAGGGCTATGGCTACACCTTC; CDR3: CASSQKGEGYGYTF
size: NA; D: NA; V: TRBV2; J: TRBJ2-7; DNA: TGTGCCAGCAGTGAGACAGTGTACGAGCAGTACTTC; CDR3: CASSETVYEQYF
size: NA; D: NA; V: TRBV5-1; J: TRBJ2-7; DNA: TGCGCCAGCAGCTTGGATCTGGGAGCTGGCGAGCAGTACTTC; CDR3: CASSLDLGAGEQYF
size: NA; D: NA; V: TRBV25-1; J: TRBJ1-6; DNA: TGTGCCAGCAGCGGTTATAATTCACCCCTCCACTTT; CDR3: CASSGYNSPLHF
size: NA; D: NA; V: TRBV19; J: TRBJ2-3; DNA: TGTGCCAGTAGTACCGGGGAACTTAGCACAGATACGCAGTATTTT; CDR3: CASSTGELSTDTQYF
size: NA; D: TRBD2; V: TRBV29-1; J: TRBJ2-3; DNA: TGCAGCGTTGAAGGGACTAGCGGGGCAAAAGATACGCAGTATTTT; CDR3: CSVEGTSGAKDTQYF
size: NA; D: NA; V: TRBV6-4; J: TRBJ2-3; DNA: TGTGCCAGCAGTGACTCGGGGAGAGTAGGAACGGATACGCAGTATTTT; CDR3: CASSDSGRVGTDTQYF
size: NA; D: NA; V: TRBV4-1; J: TRBJ1-2; DNA: TGCGCCAGCAGCCAATGGGCGGAGGAATATGGCTACACCTTC; CDR3: CASSQWAEEYGYTF
size: NA; D: TRBD2; V: TRBV7-9; J: TRBJ2-3; DNA: TGTGCCAGCAGCCTAACCGGGACTAGCACGGCAGATACGCAGTATTTT; CDR3: CASSLTGTSTADTQYF
size: NA; D: NA; V: TRBV5-1; J: TRBJ2-4; DNA: TGCGCCAGCAGCTTGGACAGAAAGATTCAGTACTTC; CDR3: CASSLDRKIQYF
size: NA; D: TRBD1; V: TRBV27; J: TRBJ2-5; DNA: TGTGCCAGCAGTCCGTGGGGACAGGGGGCCCAAGAGACCCAGTACTTC; CDR3: CASSPWGQGAQETQYF
size: NA; D: NA; V: TRBV7-8; J: TRBJ1-3; DNA: TGTGCCAGCAGCCCGGGGTGGGACACCATATATTTT; CDR3: CASSPGWDTIYF
size: NA; D: TRBD2; V: TRBV7-2; J: TRBJ2-1; DNA: TGTGCCAGCAGCCACCGAATTAGCGGGGGGGACCACAATGAGCAGTTCTTC; CDR3: CASSHRISGGDHNEQFF
size: NA; D: TRBD1; V: TRBV4-1; J: TRBJ1-2; DNA: TGCGCCAGCAGCCCCCTGGGACAGGGGCCGCCTAACTATGGCTACACCTTC; CDR3: CASSPLGQGPPNYGYTF
size: NA; D: TRBD1; V: TRBV25-1; J: TRBJ1-5; DNA: TGTGCCAGCAGTGAGACAGGGGATCAGCCCCAGCATTTT; CDR3: CASSETGDQPQHF
size: NA; D: TRBD1; V: TRBV30; J: TRBJ1-2; DNA: TGTGCCTGGAGTGTAATGGGGCAGGGGGCGAGGAGAAGGAACTATGGCTACACCTTC; CDR3: CAWSVMGQGARRRNYGYTF
size: NA; D: TRBD1; V: TRBV29-1; J: TRBJ1-2; DNA: TGCAGCGTTGAAGATGACAGGGCGTACTATGGCTACACCTTC; CDR3: CSVEDDRAYYGYTF
size: NA; D: NA; V: TRBV5-8; J: TRBJ1-5; DNA: TGTGCCAGCAGCCGTGGACAAAGCAATCAGCCCCAGCATTTT; CDR3: CASSRGQSNQPQHF
size: few; D: NA; V: TRBV12-5; J: TRBJ1-1; DNA: TGTGCTAGTGGTTCCCCGTGGGGTCGGGAACCGAACACTGAAGCTTTCTTT; CDR3: CASGSPWGREPNTEAFF
size: NA; D: TRBD1; V: TRBV27; J: TRBJ1-2; DNA: TGTGCCAGCAGCCGCCTACAGGGGCCAAACTATGGCTACACCTTC; CDR3: CASSRLQGPNYGYTF
size: NA; D: NA; V: TRBV19; J: TRBJ2-3; DNA: TGTGCCAGTAGTATTGGGGGGGGCCGCGATACGCAGTATTTT; CDR3: CASSIGGGRDTQYF
size: NA; D: NA; V: TRBV3-1/TRBV3-2; J: TRBJ2-7; DNA: TGTGCCAGCAGTCCTAACAGCTACGAGCAGTACTTC; CDR3: CASSPNSYEQYF
size: NA; D: NA; V: TRBV2; J: TRBJ1-5; DNA: TGTGCCAGCAGGGTGGACAGCGCAAATCAGCCCCAGCATTTT; CDR3: CASRVDSANQPQHF
size: NA; D: TRBD1; V: TRBV28; J: TRBJ1-2; DNA: TGTGCCAGCAGTTCCATGACAGGGGACTATGGCTACACCTTC; CDR3: CASSSMTGDYGYTF
size: NA; D: NA; V: TRBV7-2; J: TRBJ2-1; DNA: TGTGCCAGCAGCTTAGGCTCTATGTCCTACAATGAGCAGTTCTTC; CDR3: CASSLGSMSYNEQFF
size: NA; D: NA; V: TRBV7-2; J: TRBJ1-2; DNA: TGTGCCAGCAGCTTAGGATGGGGCAGGGGAGACGGCTACACCTTC; CDR3: CASSLGWGRGDGYTF
size: NA; D: NA; V: TRBV5-1; J: TRBJ1-1; DNA: TGCGCCAGCAGCTCGGGAGGGCTGTGGGGCACTGAAGCTTTCTTT; CDR3: CASSSGGLWGTEAFF
size: NA; D: TRBD1; V: TRBV7-3; J: TRBJ1-1; DNA: TGTGCCAGCAGCAAGGGACAGGGGTACACTGAAGCTTTCTTT; CDR3: CASSKGQGYTEAFF
size: NA; D: TRBD1; V: TRBV6-5; J: TRBJ1-1; DNA: TGTGCCAGCAGGAAAGAAGGGGGCCTGAACACTGAAGCTTTCTTT; CDR3: CASRKEGGLNTEAFF
size: NA; D: TRBD2; V: TRBV5-4; J: TRBJ2-3; DNA: TGTGCCAGCAGCCTAGCGGGGCGCACAGATACGCAGTATTTT; CDR3: CASSLAGRTDTQYF
size: NA; D: NA; V: TRBV29-1; J: TRBJ1-3; DNA: TGCAGCGTTGAAGGCCATATCCGAACCGGGGGAAACACCATATATTTT; CDR3: CSVEGHIRTGGNTIYF
size: NA; D: NA; V: TRBV24-1; J: TRBJ1-2; DNA: TGTGCCACCAGTGATGACACAGTTGCCCGCTATGGCTACACCTTC; CDR3: CATSDDTVARYGYTF